A selection of T cell receptor beta chains follows, all from one sample in a study of cytomegalovirus exposure and HLA in healthy donors. TCRdb's table, derived via immunoSEQ multiplex PCR, lists solely in-frame clones and lacks some. This sample yields roughly 140,000 clones, of which 82% are seen a single time; approximately 2.4% belongs to the top ten. The sample taken for sequencing was PBMCs. These receptors were taken from a male donor in good health and CMV-seronegative. Each CDR3 is given with its conserved first and last residue. A D gene is named only where the DNA matches it firmly. A clone size is listed for some rows: how often the clone was seen (once, few, many), or a class if it is expanded.

TRBJ2-1 | TRBV30 | TRBD2 | NA | CAWTTVAGGREQFF | TGTGCCTGGACTACCGTAGCGGGAGGGAGGGAGCAGTTCTTC
TRBJ2-2 | TRBV7-9 | TRBD2 | NA | CASSSGTSGNTGELFF | TGTGCCAGCAGCTCGGGGACTAGCGGGAACACCGGGGAGCTGTTTTTT
TRBJ1-5 | TRBV6-1 | NA | NA | CASSELSQPQHF | TGTGCCAGCAGTGAATTGAGTCAGCCCCAGCATTTT
TRBJ1-1 | TRBV11-2 | TRBD1 | NA | CASSFWDSEAFF | TGTGCCAGCAGCTTTTGGGACAGTGAAGCTTTCTTT
TRBJ2-7 | TRBV7-9 | NA | NA | CASSSESGLEQYF | TGTGCCAGCAGTTCCGAGTCAGGTCTCGAGCAGTACTTC
TRBJ1-1 | TRBV5-4 | NA | NA | CASSLEQNTEAFF | TGTGCCAGCAGCTTAGAACAGAACACTGAAGCTTTCTTT
TRBJ2-2 | TRBV25-1 | TRBD1 | few | CATAGQGDTGELFF | TGTGCCACCGCCGGGCAGGGGGACACCGGGGAGCTGTTTTTT
TRBJ2-7 | TRBV29-1 | NA | NA | CSVVSAFSYGQYF | TGCAGCGTCGTCAGCGCTTTCTCCTACGGGCAGTACTTC
TRBJ2-7 | TRBV9 | NA | NA | CASSVGGLSPSYEQYF | TGTGCCAGCAGCGTTGGAGGGCTTTCCCCCTCCTACGAGCAGTACTTC
TRBJ2-7 | TRBV29-1 | TRBD2 | NA | CSVEASGYPYYEQYF | TGCAGCGTTGAGGCTAGCGGATACCCGTACTACGAGCAGTACTTC
TRBJ1-3 | TRBV4-3 | NA | NA | CASSFGLGNTIYF | TGCGCCAGCAGCTTCGGACTCGGAAACACCATATATTTT
TRBJ2-7 | TRBV9 | NA | few | CASSAEDLYEQYF | TGTGCCAGCAGCGCGGAGGACCTCTACGAGCAGTACTTC
TRBJ2-5 | TRBV4-3 | TRBD1 | NA | CASSQDYRGSPREQYF | TGCGCCAGCAGCCAAGATTACAGGGGGTCCCCTAGGGAGCAGTACTTC
TRBJ2-3 | TRBV27 | NA | NA | CASSWGAGSTDTQYF | TGTGCCAGCAGTTGGGGCGCGGGGAGCACAGATACGCAGTATTTT
TRBJ2-7 | TRBV5-8 | TRBD1 | NA | CASSLGWDRGAEQYF | TGTGCCAGCAGCTTGGGCTGGGACAGGGGCGCCGAGCAGTACTTC
TRBJ2-1 | TRBV7-3 | TRBD2 | NA | CASSLNAGGPSSYNEQFF | TGTGCCAGCAGCTTAAACGCGGGAGGACCAAGCTCCTACAATGAGCAGTTCTTC